This entry lists 6 T cell receptor beta chains sequenced from one sample in a study of T cells in Graves' hyperthyroidism and ophthalmopathy. There were TCR beta CDR3 regions amplified from RNA transcripts. The HTBI primer set drove a first-round RT-PCR of the TCR CDR3. In TCRdb, the multiplex PCR reads were re-called with MiXCR into one record per CDR3 protein. The table includes fewer than 700,000 distinct CDR3 sequences, 15% to 20% detected once. The sequencing input was blood. The receptors come from a woman aged 18-29 years with Graves' ophthalmopathy.

There are a few counts of this clonotype. V is TRBV14 and J is TRBJ1-1; D perhaps matches TRBD1 (6 bases). The V gene lost 4 bases and the J gene lost 5 bases, with 20 bases spanning the gap. Germline V gene sequence: CDR1 SGHDN, CDR2 FVKESK. There are 16 residues in the CDR3. The CDR3 region is CASSPSAGGRGTEAFF. CDR3 bases: TGTGCCAGCAGCCCTTCGGCTGGGGGGCGAGGGACTGAAGCTTTCTTT. Full variable domain (rest looked up from reference TRBV14 and TRBJ1-1): EAGVTQFPSHSVIEKGQTVTLRCDPISGHDNLYWYRRVMGKEIKFLLHFVKESKQDESGMPNNRFLAERTGGTYSTLKVQPAELEDSGVYFCASSPSAGGRGTEAFFGQGTRLTVV.

In this sample, this clonotype turned up many times. The V and J genes are TRBV11-1 and TRBJ2-3, with 7 bases aligning to TRBD1. The CDR3 loop spans 14 amino acids. V lost 9 bases, J lost 3 bases, and 9 bases stayed unmatched. Germline lookup yields CDR1 SGHAT and CDR2 FQDESV (reference sequence). The CDR3 sequence is CASLSGQSTDTQYF. Here the CDR3 DNA reads TGTGCCAGTCTGTCGGGACAGTCAACAGATACGCAGTATTTT.

This sequence joins TRBV4-1 and TRBJ2-3, with D uncertain. V lost 0 bases, J lost 5 bases, and 6 bases lay in between. The CDR3 runs 13 residues. CDR1 and CDR2 from the germline V gene are MGHRA and YSYEKL. The CDR3 DNA reads TGCGCCAGCAGCCAAGATAATAAAGATACGCAGTATTTT. It translates to CASSQDNKDTQYF.

This clonotype was detected ten times or more. This sequence joins TRBV11-2 and TRBJ2-1, with D tentatively TRBD2 (5 bases). The CDR3 length is 15 residues. Trimming took 3 bases from V and 0 from J, leaving 9 bases between them. Germline values: CDR1 SGHAT, CDR2 FQNNGV. CDR3 nucleotide sequence: TGTGCCAGCAGCTTTTACGGGGACTCCTACAATGAGCAGTTCTTC. Translated, it gives CASSFYGDSYNEQFF.

This chain links TRBV6-1 with TRBJ2-7; tentatively, D is TRBD2 (6 bases). The length of the CDR3 is 15 residues. Deletions cut 2 bases from V and 5 bases from J, with 16 bases between. Germline V gives CDR1 MNHNS, CDR2 SASEGT. The CDR3 protein is CASSEWDGGFHEQYF. The CDR3 nucleotides read TGTGCCAGCAGTGAATGGGACGGAGGGTTCCACGAGCAGTACTTC.

This clonotype turned up a few times. This chain connects TRBV6-5 to TRBJ2-1; D may be TRBD2 (7 bases). This CDR3 is 14 amino acids long. Germline V gene sequence: CDR1 MNHEY, CDR2 SVGAGI. V gave up 2 bases and J gave up 7 bases, with 12 bases separating them. This chain's CDR3 is CASSYEGGRNEQFF. Here the CDR3 DNA reads TGTGCCAGCAGTTACGAGGGGGGGCGAAATGAGCAGTTCTTC.